A selection of T cell receptor beta chains follows, all from one sample in a study of blood T cell repertoires in COVID-19. The table came from immunoSEQ multiplex PCR; TCRdb's copy has only in-frame clones and leaves some out. The sample has under 400,000 clones, roughly nine tenths seen once. Sequenced material: peripheral blood. The receptors originated from a woman aged 55-69 years with COVID-19, enrolled during active disease. Both conserved end residues are part of each CDR3. A D gene is named only where the DNA matches it firmly. Clone sizes are given selectively: once, few, many, or a class where the clone is expanded.

J gene: TRBJ2-7
clone size: .
V gene: TRBV20-1
D gene: .
CDR3 DNA: TGCAGTGCTCGTAACTACGAGCAGTACTTC
CDR3 protein: CSARNYEQYF

J gene: TRBJ2-1
clone size: few
V gene: TRBV5-4
D gene: TRBD2
CDR3 DNA: TGTGCCAGCAGCGGAGGGGCCGGGACTAGCGCCGTTTACAATGAGCAGTTCTTC
CDR3 protein: CASSGGAGTSAVYNEQFF

J gene: TRBJ1-6
clone size: .
V gene: TRBV19
D gene: TRBD1
CDR3 DNA: TGTGCCAGTAGTCCGAGGGACAGGGGGCGCATCGGATCACCCCTCCACTTT
CDR3 protein: CASSPRDRGRIGSPLHF

J gene: TRBJ2-6
clone size: .
V gene: TRBV3-1/TRBV3-2
D gene: TRBD1
CDR3 DNA: TGTGCCAGCGCCCGGACAGGTCTCTCTGGGGCCAACGTCCTGACTTTC
CDR3 protein: CASARTGLSGANVLTF

J gene: TRBJ1-2
clone size: .
V gene: TRBV5-5
D gene: TRBD1
CDR3 DNA: TGTGCCAGCAGCTTGAGGGGACAGGTCAACTATGGCTACACCTTC
CDR3 protein: CASSLRGQVNYGYTF

J gene: TRBJ1-1
clone size: .
V gene: TRBV2
D gene: TRBD1
CDR3 DNA: TGTGCCAGCAGGGAGGTCCAACAGGGGGGGGTGGCTTTCTTT
CDR3 protein: CASREVQQGGVAFF

J gene: TRBJ1-4
clone size: few
V gene: TRBV15
D gene: TRBD1
CDR3 DNA: TGTGCCACCAGCAAAGCCGACAGGGGTTGGGAAAAACTGTTTTTT
CDR3 protein: CATSKADRGWEKLFF

J gene: TRBJ1-2
clone size: .
V gene: TRBV9
D gene: .
CDR3 DNA: TGTGCCAGCCAAACAAGGGGCTATGGCTACACCTTC
CDR3 protein: CASQTRGYGYTF

J gene: TRBJ2-1
clone size: .
V gene: TRBV24-1
D gene: TRBD1
CDR3 DNA: TGTGCCACCAGTGATCCCCGGGACAGGGGGCGGGATGAGCAGTTCTTC
CDR3 protein: CATSDPRDRGRDEQFF

J gene: TRBJ1-1
clone size: .
V gene: TRBV7-9
D gene: .
CDR3 DNA: TGTGCCAGCAGCTTAAATGAAGGGAGTGAAGCTTTCTTT
CDR3 protein: CASSLNEGSEAFF

J gene: TRBJ2-5
clone size: .
V gene: TRBV7-9
D gene: .
CDR3 DNA: TGTGCCAGCAGTCGCGAGTACCAAGAGACCCAGTACTTC
CDR3 protein: CASSREYQETQYF

J gene: TRBJ2-7
clone size: .
V gene: TRBV5-5
D gene: .
CDR3 DNA: TGTGCCAGCAGCCGGAGGCAGGCCGTGAGGCAGTACTTC
CDR3 protein: CASSRRQAVRQYF

J gene: TRBJ1-6
clone size: .
V gene: TRBV4-1
D gene: TRBD1
CDR3 DNA: TGCGCCAGCAGCCTCCCGGGGACAGGGAACTCACCCCTCCACTTT
CDR3 protein: CASSLPGTGNSPLHF

J gene: TRBJ1-4
clone size: .
V gene: TRBV6-5
D gene: TRBD1
CDR3 DNA: TGTGCCAGCATCCTACAGGGGCAGGGAGGTGAAAAACTGTTTTTT
CDR3 protein: CASILQGQGGEKLFF

J gene: TRBJ2-2
clone size: .
V gene: TRBV18
D gene: .
CDR3 DNA: TGTGCCAGCTCACCAGGACAGAGCACCGGGGAGCTGTTTTTT
CDR3 protein: CASSPGQSTGELFF

J gene: TRBJ1-1
clone size: once
V gene: TRBV3-1/TRBV3-2
D gene: .
CDR3 DNA: TGTGCCAGCAGCCCCACGGGAGTTGGAAACACTGAAGCTTTCTTT
CDR3 protein: CASSPTGVGNTEAFF

J gene: TRBJ1-5
clone size: .
V gene: TRBV7-8
D gene: .
CDR3 DNA: TGTGCCAGCAGCTTAGAAGGACAGCGAATAGATCAGCCCCAGCATTTT
CDR3 protein: CASSLEGQRIDQPQHF

J gene: TRBJ1-6
clone size: .
V gene: TRBV2
D gene: TRBD1
CDR3 DNA: TGTGCCAGCAGTGAGGGCCCAGGGGGTTATTCACCCCTCCACTTT
CDR3 protein: CASSEGPGGYSPLHF

J gene: TRBJ1-6
clone size: .
V gene: TRBV30
D gene: TRBD1
CDR3 DNA: TGTGCCTGGAAGGGACAGAGTAATTCACCCCTCCACTTT
CDR3 protein: CAWKGQSNSPLHF

J gene: TRBJ1-2
clone size: .
V gene: TRBV6-5
D gene: .
CDR3 DNA: TGTGCCACCCAGGCCGGGGGGAACTATGGCTACACCTTC
CDR3 protein: CATQAGGNYGYTF

J gene: TRBJ1-2
clone size: .
V gene: TRBV7-8
D gene: TRBD1
CDR3 DNA: TGTGCCAGCAGCCTACAGGGGGCTAGTGGCTACACCTTC
CDR3 protein: CASSLQGASGYTF

J gene: TRBJ2-1
clone size: .
V gene: TRBV18
D gene: TRBD1
CDR3 DNA: TGTGCCAGCTCATCCGGGACAGGGGTGAATGAGCAGTTCTTC
CDR3 protein: CASSSGTGVNEQFF

J gene: TRBJ1-1
clone size: .
V gene: TRBV20-1
D gene: .
CDR3 DNA: TGCAGTGCTAGTGCCTACCCAACGCGATATGACACTGAAGCTTTCTTT
CDR3 protein: CSASAYPTRYDTEAFF

J gene: TRBJ2-5
clone size: .
V gene: TRBV7-2
D gene: TRBD2
CDR3 DNA: TGTGCCAGCAGCTTAGTAGGCCTAGCGGGGGGAGGAGAGACCCAGTACTTC
CDR3 protein: CASSLVGLAGGGETQYF

J gene: TRBJ2-3
clone size: .
V gene: TRBV9
D gene: TRBD2
CDR3 DNA: TGTGCCAGCAGCGTCGGACTAGCGGGGGTTGGAGATACGCAGTATTTT
CDR3 protein: CASSVGLAGVGDTQYF

J gene: TRBJ2-1
clone size: once
V gene: TRBV7-8
D gene: .
CDR3 DNA: TGTGCCAGCAGCTTAATACAGGCCTCCTACAATGAGCAGTTCTTC
CDR3 protein: CASSLIQASYNEQFF

J gene: TRBJ1-4
clone size: .
V gene: TRBV19
D gene: .
CDR3 DNA: TGTGCCAGTAGTAAACGCGCCAACTATGAAAAACTGTTTTTT
CDR3 protein: CASSKRANYEKLFF

J gene: TRBJ2-5
clone size: .
V gene: TRBV11-2
D gene: .
CDR3 DNA: TGTGCCAGCAGCTTTGCAGGGACACAAGAGACCCAGTACTTC
CDR3 protein: CASSFAGTQETQYF

J gene: TRBJ1-2
clone size: once
V gene: TRBV10-3
D gene: .
CDR3 DNA: TGTGCCATCAGTGTTACCGGGACAATCGATGGCTACACCTTC
CDR3 protein: CAISVTGTIDGYTF

J gene: TRBJ1-4
clone size: .
V gene: TRBV3-1/TRBV3-2
D gene: .
CDR3 DNA: TGTGCCAGCAGGAACAGGGTGGCTAATGAAAAACTGTTTTTT
CDR3 protein: CASRNRVANEKLFF

J gene: TRBJ1-1
clone size: .
V gene: TRBV30
D gene: .
CDR3 DNA: TGTGCCTGGAGTGTAGGGCAAGGACAAAACACTGAAGCTTTCTTT
CDR3 protein: CAWSVGQGQNTEAFF

J gene: TRBJ1-2
clone size: .
V gene: TRBV7-9
D gene: .
CDR3 DNA: TGTGCCAGCAGCCCAGACACCATCTATGGCTACACCTTC
CDR3 protein: CASSPDTIYGYTF

J gene: TRBJ1-1
clone size: .
V gene: TRBV6-5
D gene: .
CDR3 DNA: TGTGCCAGCAGTTACACCGGAGGGGCTTTCTTT
CDR3 protein: CASSYTGGAFF

J gene: TRBJ1-1
clone size: .
V gene: TRBV7-3
D gene: TRBD1
CDR3 DNA: TGTGCCAGCACCATCCAGGGGGGAGTGGCTGAAGCTTTCTTT
CDR3 protein: CASTIQGGVAEAFF

J gene: TRBJ2-1
clone size: .
V gene: TRBV5-1
D gene: TRBD2
CDR3 DNA: TGCGCCAGCAGCTATGGGTCGGGGGGTTCAAATGAGCAGTTCTTC
CDR3 protein: CASSYGSGGSNEQFF

J gene: TRBJ2-7
clone size: .
V gene: TRBV29-1
D gene: .
CDR3 DNA: TGCAGCGTTGATCGGGGTTTGGGCGAGCAGTACTTC
CDR3 protein: CSVDRGLGEQYF

J gene: TRBJ1-6
clone size: .
V gene: TRBV9
D gene: .
CDR3 DNA: TGTGCCAGCAGCGTCGGGGGTTTCTTCAATTCACCCCTCCACTTT
CDR3 protein: CASSVGGFFNSPLHF

J gene: TRBJ2-2
clone size: .
V gene: TRBV15
D gene: .
CDR3 DNA: TGTGCCACCAGCAGGAGGTGGAGCACCAACACCGGGGAGCTGTTTTTT
CDR3 protein: CATSRRWSTNTGELFF

J gene: TRBJ1-1
clone size: few
V gene: TRBV3-1/TRBV3-2
D gene: .
CDR3 DNA: TGTGCCAGCAGCCAAGCGGGTTCGAACACTGAAGCTTTCTTT
CDR3 protein: CASSQAGSNTEAFF

J gene: TRBJ1-2
clone size: .
V gene: TRBV12-3/TRBV12-4
D gene: TRBD1
CDR3 DNA: TGTGCCAGCAGTCCACAGGGGATCGGTGGCTACACCTTC
CDR3 protein: CASSPQGIGGYTF

J gene: TRBJ2-2
clone size: .
V gene: TRBV5-1
D gene: .
CDR3 DNA: TGCGCCAGCAGCTTGACTAGCAGGGCCGGGGAGCTGTTTTTT
CDR3 protein: CASSLTSRAGELFF

J gene: TRBJ1-2
clone size: .
V gene: TRBV2
D gene: .
CDR3 DNA: TGTGCCAGCAGTGGGGAGAAAATCAATGGCTACACCTTC
CDR3 protein: CASSGEKINGYTF